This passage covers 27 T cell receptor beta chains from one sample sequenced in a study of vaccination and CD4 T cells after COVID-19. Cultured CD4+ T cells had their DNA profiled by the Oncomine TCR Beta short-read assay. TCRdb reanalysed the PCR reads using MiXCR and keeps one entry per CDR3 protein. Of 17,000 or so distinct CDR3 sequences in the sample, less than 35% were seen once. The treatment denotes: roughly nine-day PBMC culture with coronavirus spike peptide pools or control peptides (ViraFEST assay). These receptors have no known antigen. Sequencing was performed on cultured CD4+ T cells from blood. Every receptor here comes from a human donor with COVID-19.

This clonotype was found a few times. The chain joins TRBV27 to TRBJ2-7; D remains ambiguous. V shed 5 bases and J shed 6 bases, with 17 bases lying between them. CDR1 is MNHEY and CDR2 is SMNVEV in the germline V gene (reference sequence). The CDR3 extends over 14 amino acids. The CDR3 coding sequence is TGTGCCAGCAGTCACGGCACGTTGAGTCCCGAGCAGTACTTC. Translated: CASSHGTLSPEQYF.

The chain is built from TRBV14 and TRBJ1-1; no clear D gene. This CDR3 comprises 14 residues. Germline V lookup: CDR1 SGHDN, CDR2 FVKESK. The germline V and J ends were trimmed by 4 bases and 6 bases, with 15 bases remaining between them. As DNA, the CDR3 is TGTGCCAGCAGCCGTCCGGGCAGGAGGCCTGAAGCTTTCTTT. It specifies CASSRPGRRPEAFF.

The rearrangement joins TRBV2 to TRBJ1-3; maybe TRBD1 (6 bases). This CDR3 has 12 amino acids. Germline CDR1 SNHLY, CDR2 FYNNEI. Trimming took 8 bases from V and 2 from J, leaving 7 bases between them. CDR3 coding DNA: TGTGCCAGCCAGGGGACTGGAAACACCATATATTTT. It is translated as CASQGTGNTIYF. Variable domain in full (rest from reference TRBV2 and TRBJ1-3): EPEVTQTPSHQVTQMGQEVILRCVPISNHLYFYWYRQILGQKVEFLVSFYNNEISEKSEIFDDQFSVERPDGSNFTLKIRSTKLEDSAMYFCASQGTGNTIYFGEGSWLTVV.

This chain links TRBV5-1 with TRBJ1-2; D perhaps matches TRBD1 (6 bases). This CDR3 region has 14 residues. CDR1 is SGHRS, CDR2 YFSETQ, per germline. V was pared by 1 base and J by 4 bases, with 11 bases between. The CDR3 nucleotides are TGCGCCAGCAGCTTGTCCGGGGGCACCTATGGCTACACCTTC. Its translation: CASSLSGGTYGYTF.

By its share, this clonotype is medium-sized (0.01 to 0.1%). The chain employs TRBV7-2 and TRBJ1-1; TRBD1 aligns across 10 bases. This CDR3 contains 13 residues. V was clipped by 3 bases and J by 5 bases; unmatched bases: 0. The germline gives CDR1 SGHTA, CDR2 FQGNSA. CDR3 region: CASSLDRGTEAFF. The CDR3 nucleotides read TGTGCCAGCAGCTTGGACAGGGGGACTGAAGCTTTCTTT.

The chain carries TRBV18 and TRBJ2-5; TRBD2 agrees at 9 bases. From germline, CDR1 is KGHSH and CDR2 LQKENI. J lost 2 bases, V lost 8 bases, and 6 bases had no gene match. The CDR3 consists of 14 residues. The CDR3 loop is CASAPAGGQETQYF. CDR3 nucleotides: TGTGCCAGCGCCCCTGCGGGGGGGCAAGAGACCCAGTACTTC.

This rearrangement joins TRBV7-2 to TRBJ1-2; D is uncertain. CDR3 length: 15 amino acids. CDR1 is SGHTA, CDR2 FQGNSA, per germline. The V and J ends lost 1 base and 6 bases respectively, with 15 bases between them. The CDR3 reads CASSLDHRQEDGYTF. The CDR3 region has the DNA TGTGCCAGCAGCTTAGACCATAGGCAGGAGGATGGCTACACCTTC. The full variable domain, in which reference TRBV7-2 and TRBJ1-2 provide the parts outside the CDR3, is GAGVSQSPSNKVTEKGKDVELRCDPISGHTALYWYRQSLGQGLEFLIYFQGNSAPDKSGLPSDRFSAERTGGSVSTLTIQRTQQEDSAVYLCASSLDHRQEDGYTFGSGTRLTVV.

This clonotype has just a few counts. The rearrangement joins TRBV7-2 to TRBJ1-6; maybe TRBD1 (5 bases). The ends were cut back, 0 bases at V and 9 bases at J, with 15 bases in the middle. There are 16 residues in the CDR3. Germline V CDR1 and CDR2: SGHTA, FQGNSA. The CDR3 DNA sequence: TGTGCCAGCAGCTTAGCGGGGCAGGGTCTTGGTTCACCCCTCCACTTT. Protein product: CASSLAGQGLGSPLHF.

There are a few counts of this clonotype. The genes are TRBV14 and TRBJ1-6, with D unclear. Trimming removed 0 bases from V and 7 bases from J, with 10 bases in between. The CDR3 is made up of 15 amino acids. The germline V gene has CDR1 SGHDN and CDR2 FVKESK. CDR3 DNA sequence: TGTGCCAGCAGCCAAGAGTGGGAACTCAATTCACCCCTCCACTTT. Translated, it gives CASSQEWELNSPLHF.

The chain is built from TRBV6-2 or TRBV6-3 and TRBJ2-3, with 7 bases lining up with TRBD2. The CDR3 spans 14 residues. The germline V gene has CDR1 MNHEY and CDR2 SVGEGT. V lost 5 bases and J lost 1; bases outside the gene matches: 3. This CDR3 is CASSEGLRTDTQYF. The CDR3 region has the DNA TGTGCCAGCAGTGAGGGACTACGCACAGATACGCAGTATTTT.

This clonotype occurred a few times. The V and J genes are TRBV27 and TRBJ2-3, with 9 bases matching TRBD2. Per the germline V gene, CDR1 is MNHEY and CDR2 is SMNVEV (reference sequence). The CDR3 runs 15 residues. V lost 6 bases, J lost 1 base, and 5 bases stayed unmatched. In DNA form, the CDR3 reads TGTGCCAGCAGGCCGGCTAGCGGGGGCACAGATACGCAGTATTTT. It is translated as CASRPASGGTDTQYF.

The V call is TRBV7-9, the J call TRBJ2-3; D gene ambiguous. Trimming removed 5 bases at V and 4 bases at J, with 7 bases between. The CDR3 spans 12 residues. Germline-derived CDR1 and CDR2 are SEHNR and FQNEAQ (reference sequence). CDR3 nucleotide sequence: TGTGCCAGCAGCCTAGATGCAGATACGCAGTATTTT. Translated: CASSLDADTQYF.

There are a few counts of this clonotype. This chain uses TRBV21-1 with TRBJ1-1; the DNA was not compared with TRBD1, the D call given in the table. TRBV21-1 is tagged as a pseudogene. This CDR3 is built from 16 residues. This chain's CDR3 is CASSADRGLWNTEAFF. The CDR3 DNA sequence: TGTGCCAGCAGCGCGGACAGGGGGCTATGGAACACTGAAGCTTTCTTT.

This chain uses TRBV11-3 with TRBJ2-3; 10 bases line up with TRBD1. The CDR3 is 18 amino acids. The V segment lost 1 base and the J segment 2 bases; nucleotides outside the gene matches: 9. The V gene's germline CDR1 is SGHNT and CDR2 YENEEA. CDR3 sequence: CASSLAGTGAPPTDTQYF. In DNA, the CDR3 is TGTGCCAGCAGCTTAGCTGGGACAGGGGCGCCACCCACAGATACGCAGTATTTT.

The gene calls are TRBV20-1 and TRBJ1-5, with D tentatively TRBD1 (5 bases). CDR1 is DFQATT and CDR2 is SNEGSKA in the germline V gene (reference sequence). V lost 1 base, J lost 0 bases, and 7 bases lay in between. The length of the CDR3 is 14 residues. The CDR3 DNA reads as TGCAGTGCTAGAGGACAGTATAGCAATCAGCCCCAGCATTTT. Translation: CSARGQYSNQPQHF.

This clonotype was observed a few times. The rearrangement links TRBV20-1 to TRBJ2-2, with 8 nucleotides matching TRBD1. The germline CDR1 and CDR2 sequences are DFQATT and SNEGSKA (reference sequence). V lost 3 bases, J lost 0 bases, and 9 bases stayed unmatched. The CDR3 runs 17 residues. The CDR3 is CSARPGQAAPNTGELFF. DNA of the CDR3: TGCAGTGCTAGGCCGGGACAGGCGGCCCCGAACACCGGGGAGCTGTTTTTT.

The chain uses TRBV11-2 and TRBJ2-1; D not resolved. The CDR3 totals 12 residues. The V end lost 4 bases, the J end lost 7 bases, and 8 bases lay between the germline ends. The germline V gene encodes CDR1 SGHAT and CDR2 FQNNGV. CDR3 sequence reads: CASSSTGNEQFF. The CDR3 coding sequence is TGTGCCAGCAGCTCCACCGGAAATGAGCAGTTCTTC.

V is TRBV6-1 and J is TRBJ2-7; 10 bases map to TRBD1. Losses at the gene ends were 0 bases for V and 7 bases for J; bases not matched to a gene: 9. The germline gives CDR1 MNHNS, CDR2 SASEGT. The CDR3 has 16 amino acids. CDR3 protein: CASSEALTGGFSEQYF. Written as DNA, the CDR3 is TGTGCCAGCAGTGAAGCGCTGACAGGGGGCTTCTCGGAGCAGTACTTC.

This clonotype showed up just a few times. The CDR3 here is CSVEGATYEQYF. CDR3 in DNA: TGCAGCGTCGAGGGAGCCACCTACGAGCAGTACTTC. The chain couples TRBV29-1 to TRBJ2-7; D is perhaps TRBD2 (5 bases). The CDR3 is 12 amino acids. Germline values: CDR1 SQVTM, CDR2 ANQGSEA. Between the trimmed V and J ends, which lost 6 bases and 2 bases, there was a span of 11 bases.

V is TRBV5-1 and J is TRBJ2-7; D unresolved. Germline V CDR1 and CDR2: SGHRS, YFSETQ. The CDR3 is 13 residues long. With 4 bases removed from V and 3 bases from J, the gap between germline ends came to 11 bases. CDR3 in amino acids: CASSLDTNYEQYF. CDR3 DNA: TGCGCCAGCAGCCTAGACACCAACTACGAGCAGTACTTC.

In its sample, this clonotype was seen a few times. The CDR3 is CASSLGGEKETQYF. CDR3 in DNA: TGTGCCAGCAGCTTAGGTGGGGAGAAAGAGACCCAGTACTTC. The chain employs TRBV11-2 and TRBJ2-5; perhaps TRBD2 as D (5 bases). V was trimmed by 1 base and J by 3 bases, leaving 9 bases between them. This CDR3 has 14 residues. CDR1 is SGHAT and CDR2 is FQNNGV in the germline V gene.

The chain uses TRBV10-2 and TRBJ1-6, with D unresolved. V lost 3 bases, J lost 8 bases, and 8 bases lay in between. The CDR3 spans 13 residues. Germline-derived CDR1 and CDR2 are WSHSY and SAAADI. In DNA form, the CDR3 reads TGCGCCAGCAGTGAATCGGGATATTCACCCCTCCACTTT. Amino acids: CASSESGYSPLHF.

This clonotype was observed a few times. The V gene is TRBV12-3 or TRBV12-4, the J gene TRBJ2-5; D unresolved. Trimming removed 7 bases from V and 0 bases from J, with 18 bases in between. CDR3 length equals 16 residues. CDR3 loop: CASKPDPRRNQETQYF. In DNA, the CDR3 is TGTGCCAGCAAACCCGACCCGAGGCGGAACCAAGAGACCCAGTACTTC.

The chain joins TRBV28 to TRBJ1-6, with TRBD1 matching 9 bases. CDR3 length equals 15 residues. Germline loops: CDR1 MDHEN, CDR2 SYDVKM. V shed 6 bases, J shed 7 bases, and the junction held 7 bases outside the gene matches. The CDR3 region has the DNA TGTGCCAGCAGCTACAACAGGGGGCGAAATTCACCCCTCCACTTT. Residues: CASSYNRGRNSPLHF.

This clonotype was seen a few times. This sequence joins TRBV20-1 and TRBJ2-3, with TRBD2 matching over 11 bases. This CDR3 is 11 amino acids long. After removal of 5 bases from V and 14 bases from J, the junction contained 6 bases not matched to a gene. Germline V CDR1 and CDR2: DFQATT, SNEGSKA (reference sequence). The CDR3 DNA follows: TGCAGTGCTTCCACCGGGACTAGCGGGTATTTT. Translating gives CSASTGTSGYF.

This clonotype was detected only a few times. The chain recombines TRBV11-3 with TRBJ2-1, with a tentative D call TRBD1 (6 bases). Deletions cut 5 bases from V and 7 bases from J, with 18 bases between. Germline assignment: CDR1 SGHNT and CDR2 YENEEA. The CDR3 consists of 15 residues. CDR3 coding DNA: TGTGCCAGCAGCCCCAAGGGGGTGGGTAGGAATGAGCAGTTCTTC. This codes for CASSPKGVGRNEQFF.

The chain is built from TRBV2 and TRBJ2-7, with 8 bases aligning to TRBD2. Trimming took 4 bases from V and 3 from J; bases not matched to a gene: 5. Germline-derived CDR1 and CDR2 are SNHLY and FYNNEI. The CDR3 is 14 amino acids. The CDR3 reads CASSGGAGVYEQYF. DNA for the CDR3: TGTGCCAGCAGTGGAGGAGCGGGGGTCTACGAGCAGTACTTC. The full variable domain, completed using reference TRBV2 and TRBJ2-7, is EPEVTQTPSHQVTQMGQEVILRCVPISNHLYFYWYRQILGQKVEFLVSFYNNEISEKSEIFDDQFSVERPDGSNFTLKIRSTKLEDSAMYFCASSGGAGVYEQYFGPGTRLTVT.